The 14 T cell receptor beta chains below were found in one sample sequenced in a study of OX40 agonist ivuxolimab in advanced cancers. TCRdb keeps only in-frame clones here, not all; method: immunoSEQ multiplex PCR. The repertoire holds 75,000 to 90,000 clones, with roughly 93% as singletons. The sample in question was CD4+ or CD8+ T cells sorted from blood, obtained in a trial of the OX40 agonist ivuxolimab. Source of these receptors: an adult with an advanced solid tumor such as melanoma, head and neck, liver or kidney cancer.

V is TRBV5-1 and J is TRBJ2-3; tentative D call: TRBD1 (6 bases). Germline values: CDR1 SGHRS, CDR2 YFSETQ. This CDR3 is 15 amino acids long. V was shortened by 0 bases and J by 1 base, with 9 bases between the two germline ends. In nucleotides, the CDR3 is TGCGCCAGCAGCTTGGATGGACAGCGCACAGATACGCAGTATTTT. Protein product: CASSLDGQRTDTQYF.

The genes are TRBV29-1 and TRBJ2-1, with 7 bases lining up with TRBD2. Germline V gene data show CDR1 as SQVTM and CDR2 as ANQGSEA. V lost 7 bases to trimming and J lost 2 bases; unmatched junction nucleotides: 17. This CDR3 is 17 amino acids long. The CDR3 nucleotides are TGCAGCGCCCCGGTGATGAGAGCGGGGCGACCCTACAATGAGCAGTTCTTC. Protein: CSAPVMRAGRPYNEQFF.

This rearrangement joins TRBV6-4 to TRBJ2-1; 9 positions agree with TRBD2. Germline V gene data show CDR1 as MRHNA and CDR2 as SNTAGT. The CDR3 totals 14 residues. With 0 bases clipped from V and 8 bases from J, the junction kept 2 bases outside the gene matches. DNA of the CDR3: TGTGCCAGCAGTGACTCGCGGGGGGGCCATGAGCAGTTCTTC. It encodes CASSDSRGGHEQFF.

The chain couples TRBV5-1 to TRBJ1-2; a weak D match, TRBD1 (6 bases). The CDR3 loop spans 16 amino acids. Trimming removed 4 bases at V and 4 bases at J, with 20 bases between. Per germline, CDR1 SGHRS and CDR2 YFSETQ. In DNA form, the CDR3 reads TGCGCCAGCAGCGACACCCCTCGGGGGGGCCCCTATGGCTACACCTTC. It encodes CASSDTPRGGPYGYTF.

The V gene is TRBV18, the J gene TRBJ2-1; unclear D gene. The CDR3 is 15 amino acids. Germline values: CDR1 KGHSH, CDR2 LQKENI. Between the trimmed V and J ends, which lost 0 bases and 9 bases, there was a span of 15 bases. The DNA for the CDR3 is TGTGCCAGCTCACCACCGGTCGGTAGCTACCCTGAGCAGTTCTTC. It specifies CASSPPVGSYPEQFF. Looking up the rest from reference TRBV18 and TRBJ2-1 gives the full variable domain: NAGVMQNPRHLVRRRGQEARLRCSPMKGHSHVYWYRQLPEEGLKFMVYLQKENIIDESGMPKERFSAEFPKEGPSILRIQQVVRGDSAAYFCASSPPVGSYPEQFFGPGTRLTVL.

V and J are TRBV30 and TRBJ1-2, with 7 bases aligning to TRBD1. The CDR3 totals 12 residues. Per germline, CDR1 GTSNPN and CDR2 SVGIG (reference sequence). Losses at the gene ends were 5 bases for V and 6 bases for J; bases not matched to a gene: 6. DNA of the CDR3: TGTGCCTGGTCGACAGGGTCTCATGGCTACACCTTC. This codes for CAWSTGSHGYTF.

V is TRBV6-5 and J is TRBJ2-1; possibly TRBD2 for D (5 bases). This CDR3 comprises 14 residues. The germline gives CDR1 MNHEY, CDR2 SVGAGI. V lost 7 bases and J 10 bases, leaving 20 bases between the germline ends. The CDR3 DNA reads TGTGCCAGCACTTTACCGGGCGGAGGTCGGGAGCAGTTCTTC. Protein product: CASTLPGGGREQFF.

As DNA, the CDR3 is TGTGCCAGCAGCCTTGGGGTGCGGGGCCGAAGCACAGATACGCAGTATTTT. It specifies CASSLGVRGRSTDTQYF. The rearrangement joins TRBV5-6 to TRBJ2-3; perhaps TRBD2 as D (6 bases). The V end was cut by 4 bases, the J end by 0 bases, with 18 bases between. The CDR3 extends over 17 amino acids. CDR1 is SGHDT and CDR2 is YYEEEE in the germline V gene.

The V call is TRBV19, the J call TRBJ1-1; TRBD1 might be the D (5 bases). The CDR3 runs to 13 residues. Trimming stripped 4 bases from V and 4 bases from J, with 10 bases between. Germline lookup yields CDR1 LNHDA and CDR2 SQIVND (reference sequence). The CDR3 loop reads CASSTRTFTEAFF. CDR3 bases: TGTGCCAGTAGTACCCGGACATTCACTGAAGCTTTCTTT.

This clone occurred once. The chain links TRBV27 to TRBJ1-5, with TRBD1 matching 8 bases. The V and J ends lost 1 base and 7 bases, in that order; junction bases with no gene match: 6. CDR3 length equals 15 residues. The germline gives CDR1 MNHEY, CDR2 SMNVEV (reference sequence). CDR3 DNA sequence: TGTGCCAGCAGTTTATTCCGGACAGGGAGACAGCCCCAGCATTTT. As protein: CASSLFRTGRQPQHF.

In its sample, this clone was seen once. The chain combines TRBV19 with TRBJ1-5; TRBD1 matches at 7 bases. CDR3 length equals 17 residues. Trimming removed 3 bases from V and 2 bases from J; junction bases left unmatched: 10. CDR1 LNHDA and CDR2 SQIVND come from the germline V gene (reference sequence). CDR3 amino acids: CASSINRGKKGNQPQHF. CDR3 bases: TGTGCCAGTAGTATCAACAGGGGAAAAAAGGGCAATCAGCCCCAGCATTTT.

This chain uses TRBV18 with TRBJ1-5, with TRBD1 matching 9 bases. Germline-derived CDR1 and CDR2 are KGHSH and LQKENI. Germline trimming cut 6 bases from V and 0 bases from J; bases unmatched to any gene: 12. There are 18 residues in the CDR3. The CDR3 DNA reads as TGTGCCAGCTCGAAAACCGGGACAGGGATTTATAGCAATCAGCCCCAGCATTTT. It specifies CASSKTGTGIYSNQPQHF.

This clone was counted a few times. V is TRBV30 and J is TRBJ1-4, with D perhaps TRBD1 (5 bases). Germline-derived CDR1 and CDR2 are GTSNPN and SVGIG (reference sequence). Trimming left V 5 bases short and J 6 bases short, with 19 bases between. This CDR3 is 15 amino acids long. This CDR3 is CAWAQATALYEKLFF. The CDR3 DNA is TGTGCCTGGGCCCAGGCGACAGCACTTTATGAAAAACTGTTTTTT.

This chain connects TRBV7-9 to TRBJ1-2, with TRBD1 matching over 10 bases. Germline V gene sequence: CDR1 SEHNR, CDR2 FQNEAQ (reference sequence). The CDR3 consists of 15 residues. Germline trimming cut 5 bases from V and 3 bases from J; bases unmatched to any gene: 6. In DNA form, the CDR3 reads TGTGCCAGCAGCCCTCAGACAGGGGGCGACTATGGCTACACCTTC. This sequence encodes CASSPQTGGDYGYTF.